The 28 T cell receptor beta chains given below trace back to one sample, sequenced in a study of patients and donors after allogeneic stem cell transplantation. TCRdb independently ran MiXCR on the RT-PCR reads; one entry per CDR3 protein. The sample has about 200,000 distinct CDR3 sequences, approximately 41% seen once. Sequencing was carried out using blood, either unsorted or a sorted T cell fraction (not recorded which). The receptors were sampled from a human donor who was either an allogeneic HSCT recipient or a stem cell or donor lymphocyte infusion donor (not recorded which). It is not recorded whose cells these are; they may come from a transplant donor.

V is TRBV6-5 and J is TRBJ1-1; D gene unclear. Germline V gene sequence: CDR1 MNHEY, CDR2 SVGAGI. V shed 0 bases and J shed 1 base, with 9 bases lying between them. This CDR3 region has 15 residues. In DNA form, the CDR3 reads TGTGCCAGCAGTTACTCCGGCACCCGGAACACTGAAGCTTTCTTT. Translated, it gives CASSYSGTRNTEAFF.

In this sample, this clonotype turned up a few times. This rearrangement joins TRBV6-1 to TRBJ1-2; no clear D. CDR1 is MNHNS and CDR2 is SASEGT in the germline V gene. V lost 4 bases and J lost 6, with 12 bases in between. CDR3 size: 13 residues. CDR3 sequence: CASSVDPRHGYTF. The CDR3 coding sequence is TGTGCCAGCAGTGTGGACCCCAGGCATGGCTACACCTTC.

The table lists this clonotype with many counts. This chain joins TRBV6-5 and TRBJ2-3, with 9 bases identical to TRBD2. This CDR3 comprises 14 residues. V gave up 6 bases and J gave up 1 base; unmatched junction bases: 2. CDR1 is MNHEY, CDR2 SVGAGI, per germline. The CDR3 DNA reads TGTGCCAGCAGCCAGCGGGAGGGCACAGATACGCAGTATTTT. As protein: CASSQREGTDTQYF.

The rearrangement links TRBV5-1 to TRBJ1-1; the D is unclear. Germline V gene lookup returns CDR1 SGHRS and CDR2 YFSETQ. V lost 3 bases, J lost 4 bases, and 10 bases lay in between. This CDR3 is 13 amino acids long. CDR3 DNA: TGCGCCAGCAGCTCCTCGCCTGGCACTGAAGCTTTCTTT. As protein: CASSSSPGTEAFF.

This clonotype came up a few times. V and J are TRBV7-6 and TRBJ2-3; 12 nucleotides agree with TRBD2. The germline V gene encodes CDR1 SGHVS and CDR2 FNYEAQ. V lost 5 bases and J lost 3; bases outside the gene matches: 6. The CDR3 length is 16 residues. DNA for the CDR3: TGTGCCAGCAGCATCGGGACTAGCGGGCTAACAGATACGCAGTATTTT. It translates to CASSIGTSGLTDTQYF.

The chain is built from TRBV4-1 and TRBJ1-2; 7 nucleotides line up with TRBD1. CDR1 MGHRA and CDR2 YSYEKL come from the germline V gene. The CDR3 runs to 14 residues. The V and J ends lost 0 bases and 10 bases, in that order; junction bases with no gene match: 8. The chain's CDR3 is CASSQDSQGTFYTF. The CDR3 DNA sequence: TGCGCCAGCAGCCAAGATTCACAGGGGACCTTCTACACCTTC.

The J gene is TRBJ2-1, the V gene TRBV24-1; 13 bases fit TRBD2. Germline CDR1 KGHDR, CDR2 SFDVKD. The V segment lost 4 bases and the J segment 7 bases; nucleotides outside the gene matches: 6. The CDR3 extends over 16 amino acids. The CDR3 DNA sequence: TGTGCCACCAGTGACCGAACTAGCGGGAGGGGGAATGAGCAGTTCTTC. As protein: CATSDRTSGRGNEQFF.

There are a few counts of this clonotype. The V call is TRBV4-3, the J call TRBJ2-2; D is perhaps TRBD2 (6 bases). The CDR3 extends over 16 amino acids. The germline gives CDR1 LGHNA, CDR2 YSLEER. V was clipped by 0 bases and J by 4 bases, with 12 bases between them. As DNA, the CDR3 is TGCGCCAGCAGCCAAGAGGAGGGGCGAGGCACCGGGGAGCTGTTTTTT. Its protein is CASSQEEGRGTGELFF.

This chain uses TRBV2 with TRBJ2-2, with D perhaps matching TRBD1 (5 bases). CDR3 length: 17 amino acids. CDR1 SNHLY and CDR2 FYNNEI come from the germline V gene. Deletions cut 5 bases from V and 6 bases from J, with 22 bases between. CDR3 sequence: CASSPPQTTWGAGELFF. The CDR3 nucleotides are TGTGCCAGCAGTCCGCCCCAAACTACTTGGGGCGCCGGGGAGCTGTTTTTT.

This clonotype was detected a few times. This chain connects TRBV9 to TRBJ1-1; a weak D match, TRBD1 (5 bases). CDR1 and CDR2 (germline): SGDLS, YYNGEE. CDR3 size: 13 residues. V lost 4 bases and J lost 6, with 13 bases in between. The CDR3 spells CASSPWGSAEAFF. Written as DNA, the CDR3 is TGTGCCAGCAGCCCCTGGGGGTCCGCTGAAGCTTTCTTT.

This chain connects TRBV28 to TRBJ2-1; no reliable D call. Germline CDR1 is MDHEN and CDR2 is SYDVKM. Deletions cut 5 bases from V and 1 base from J, with 18 bases between. This CDR3 is built from 17 residues. For the CDR3, the DNA is TGTGCCAGCAGTCCTGATCCTTTAAGGTTGTCCTACAATGAGCAGTTCTTC. The encoded protein is CASSPDPLRLSYNEQFF.

This chain links TRBV11-2 with TRBJ1-5, with a tentative D call TRBD1 (6 bases). Germline CDR1 is SGHAT and CDR2 is FQNNGV. The CDR3 has 14 amino acids. Deletions cut 4 bases from V and 3 bases from J, with 10 bases between. The CDR3 nucleotides read TGTGCCAGCAGCTCGGGACACGACAATCAGCCCCAGCATTTT. Protein: CASSSGHDNQPQHF.

The chain recombines TRBV20-1 with TRBJ2-4; D ambiguous. V was trimmed by 3 bases and J by 0 bases, leaving 15 bases between them. Looked up from germline, CDR1 is DFQATT and CDR2 is SNEGSKA (reference sequence). This CDR3 has 16 residues. CDR3 in amino acids: CSARDPWVLAKNIQYF. As DNA, the CDR3 is TGCAGTGCTAGGGACCCTTGGGTCCTAGCCAAAAACATTCAGTACTTC.

This chain links TRBV12-3 or TRBV12-4 with TRBJ2-7, with D unresolved. Trimming removed 3 bases from V and 5 bases from J, with 11 bases in between. This CDR3 contains 13 residues. Here the CDR3 DNA reads TGTGCCAGCAGTTTGGGCAGGCCCCACGAGCAGTACTTC. Translated, it gives CASSLGRPHEQYF.

The chain employs TRBV6-2 or TRBV6-3 and TRBJ2-7; 12 bases line up with TRBD2. With 7 bases clipped from V and 2 bases from J, the junction kept 9 bases outside the gene matches. The CDR3 runs 16 residues. Germline-derived CDR1 and CDR2 are MNHEY and SVGEGT. The CDR3 sequence is CASKNVGTSGPYEQYF. The DNA for the CDR3 is TGTGCCAGCAAGAACGTAGGGACTAGCGGGCCCTACGAGCAGTACTTC.

The V call is TRBV14, the J call TRBJ2-1, with 8 bases identical to TRBD2. Per the germline V gene, CDR1 is SGHDN and CDR2 is FVKESK. This CDR3 is built from 16 residues. V was clipped by 4 bases and J by 3 bases; unmatched bases: 8. The CDR3: CASSRGAGAIYNEQFF. As DNA, the CDR3 is TGTGCCAGCAGCCGAGGAGCGGGAGCTATCTACAATGAGCAGTTCTTC.

This clonotype appeared many times. V is TRBV6-6 and J is TRBJ1-2; D not certain. The CDR3 has 12 residues. Trimming shortened V by 6 bases and J by 1 base, and 6 bases separated the two germline ends. Germline CDR1 reads MNHNY; CDR2 reads SVGAGI (reference sequence). The CDR3 sequence is CASSILNYGYTF. The CDR3 bases are TGTGCCAGCAGCATACTTAACTATGGCTACACCTTC.

This clonotype was seen a few times. The chain combines TRBV28 with TRBJ1-1; possibly TRBD1 for D (5 bases). Germline CDR1 reads MDHEN; CDR2 reads SYDVKM. V lost 6 bases and J 0 bases, leaving 11 bases between the germline ends. CDR3 length: 14 amino acids. Here the CDR3 reads CASSRSGLNTEAFF. The CDR3 DNA sequence: TGTGCCAGCAGCCGTTCAGGGTTGAACACTGAAGCTTTCTTT.

This clonotype was counted a single time. This chain joins TRBV2 and TRBJ1-5, with 8 nucleotides matching TRBD1. Trimming removed 1 base from V and 5 bases from J; junction bases left unmatched: 4. Germline-derived CDR1 and CDR2 are SNHLY and FYNNEI. The CDR3 has 15 residues. The CDR3 loop is CASSEGQGQYQPQHF. The CDR3 nucleotides are TGTGCCAGCAGTGAAGGACAGGGGCAATATCAGCCCCAGCATTTT.

The chain is built from TRBV28 and TRBJ1-1; no definite D call. CDR1 MDHEN and CDR2 SYDVKM come from the germline V gene. The CDR3 spans 17 residues. The V end lost 3 bases, the J end lost 0 bases, and 17 bases lay between the germline ends. CDR3 DNA sequence: TGTGCCAGCAGTTTCATGGCGGCCAATATCATGAACACTGAAGCTTTCTTT. It encodes CASSFMAANIMNTEAFF.

This clonotype was detected only once. J is TRBJ1-1 and V is TRBV29-1; D may be TRBD1 (6 bases). CDR3 length: 13 amino acids. Germline V gene data show CDR1 as SQVTM and CDR2 as ANQGSEA. The V and J ends lost 3 bases and 7 bases respectively, with 15 bases between them. In DNA, the CDR3 is TGCAGCGTTGACGCCACAGGGCTTGGTGAAGCTTTCTTT. Protein: CSVDATGLGEAFF.

The chain recombines TRBV12-3 or TRBV12-4 with TRBJ1-2; 7 bases agree with TRBD1. This CDR3 has 16 amino acids. Trimming took 3 bases from V and 4 from J; bases not matched to a gene: 11. Here the CDR3 DNA reads TGTGCCAGCAGTTTCGGGACAGCCCCATTGATCTATGGCTACACCTTC. Its protein product is CASSFGTAPLIYGYTF.

The chain joins TRBV28 to TRBJ2-7, with D maybe TRBD1 (6 bases). V lost 6 bases and J 7 bases, leaving 19 bases between the germline ends. CDR3 size: 14 residues. Germline V CDR1 and CDR2: MDHEN, SYDVKM. The CDR3 bases are TGTGCCAGCAGCGGCGGTCAGGGGTACAGGGAGCAGTACTTC. This sequence encodes CASSGGQGYREQYF.

This clonotype was seen only once. The chain carries TRBV28 and TRBJ2-2; 11 nucleotides agree with TRBD2. The CDR3 length is 18 residues. The V segment lost 6 bases and the J segment 5 bases; nucleotides outside the gene matches: 14. CDR1 is MDHEN and CDR2 is SYDVKM in the germline V gene. The CDR3 nucleotides are TGTGCCAGCAGCCTGCGACTCTCCGGGACTAGCGGAACCGGGGAGCTGTTTTTT. Its protein is CASSLRLSGTSGTGELFF. The variable domain in full, with the rest retrieved from reference TRBV28 and TRBJ2-2, is DVKVTQSSRYLVKRTGEKVFLECVQDMDHENMFWYRQDPGLGLRLIYFSYDVKMKEKGDIPEGYSVSREKKERFSLILESASTNQTSMYLCASSLRLSGTSGTGELFFGEGSRLTVL.

This clonotype was picked up a small number of times. The chain recombines TRBV29-1 with TRBJ1-2, with TRBD1 matching 9 bases. From germline, CDR1 is SQVTM and CDR2 ANQGSEA. With V trimmed by 6 bases and J by 5 bases, 7 bases remained unmatched. The CDR3 loop spans 13 amino acids. Here the CDR3 reads CSVWTGDDYGYTF. The CDR3 DNA reads as TGCAGCGTATGGACAGGGGATGATTATGGCTACACCTTC.

The chain uses TRBV29-1 and TRBJ1-5; no clear D. The CDR3 runs 13 residues. Germline assignment: CDR1 SQVTM and CDR2 ANQGSEA. The V end was cut by 0 bases, the J end by 7 bases, with 10 bases between. In DNA, the CDR3 is TGCAGCGTTGAAGATCGGGCCGACCAGCCCCAGCATTTT. It is translated as CSVEDRADQPQHF.

V is TRBV5-1 and J is TRBJ2-1; tentative D call: TRBD1 (5 bases). V was trimmed by 4 bases and J by 3 bases, leaving 17 bases between them. The CDR3 runs to 16 residues. The germline V gene has CDR1 SGHRS and CDR2 YFSETQ. The CDR3: CASSGLDTLSYNEQFF. As DNA, the CDR3 is TGCGCCAGCAGCGGATTGGACACCCTTAGCTACAATGAGCAGTTCTTC.

The table lists this clonotype with a few counts. The CDR3 spells CASSLVAGGDEKLFF. DNA of the CDR3: TGTGCCAGCAGCTTAGTAGCAGGAGGGGATGAAAAACTGTTTTTT. The chain links TRBV7-9 to TRBJ1-4; tentatively, D is TRBD1 (5 bases). The germline CDR1 and CDR2 sequences are SEHNR and FQNEAQ (reference sequence). The V end was cut by 1 base, the J end by 6 bases, with 12 bases between. This CDR3 is 15 amino acids long.